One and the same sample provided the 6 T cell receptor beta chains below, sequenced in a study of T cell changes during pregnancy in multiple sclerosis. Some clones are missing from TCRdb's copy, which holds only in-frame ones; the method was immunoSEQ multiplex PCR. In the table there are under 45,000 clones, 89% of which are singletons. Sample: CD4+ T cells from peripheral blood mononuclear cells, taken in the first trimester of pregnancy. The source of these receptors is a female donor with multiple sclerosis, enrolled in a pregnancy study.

The CDR3 is CASSPIRSTGVRTEAFF. CDR3 nucleotides: TGTGCCAGCAGCCCCATTAGATCGACAGGCGTACGCACTGAAGCTTTCTTT. The chain carries TRBV7-9 and TRBJ1-1; possible D gene TRBD1, 6 bases. The CDR3 is made up of 17 amino acids. V lost 5 bases and J lost 4, with 23 bases in between. CDR1 is SEHNR and CDR2 is FQNEAQ in the germline V gene (reference sequence).

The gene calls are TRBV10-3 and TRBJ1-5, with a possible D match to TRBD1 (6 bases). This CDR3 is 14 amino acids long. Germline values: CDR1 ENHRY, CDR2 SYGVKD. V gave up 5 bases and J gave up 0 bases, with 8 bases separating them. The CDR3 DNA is TGTGCCATCAGTCGGACAGATAGCAATCAGCCCCAGCATTTT. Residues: CAISRTDSNQPQHF.

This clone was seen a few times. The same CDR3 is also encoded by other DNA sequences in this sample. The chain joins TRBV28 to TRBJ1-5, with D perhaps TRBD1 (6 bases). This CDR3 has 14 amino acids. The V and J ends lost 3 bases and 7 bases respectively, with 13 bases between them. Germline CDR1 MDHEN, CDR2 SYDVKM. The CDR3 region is CASSLGTGSQPQHF. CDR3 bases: TGTGCCAGCAGTTTGGGTACAGGGAGCCAGCCCCAGCATTTT.

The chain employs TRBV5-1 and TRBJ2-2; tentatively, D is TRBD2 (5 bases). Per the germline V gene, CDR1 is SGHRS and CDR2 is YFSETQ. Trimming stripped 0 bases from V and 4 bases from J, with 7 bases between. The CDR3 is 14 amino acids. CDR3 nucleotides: TGCGCCAGCAGCTTGGCACGGGGCACCGGGGAGCTGTTTTTT. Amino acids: CASSLARGTGELFF.

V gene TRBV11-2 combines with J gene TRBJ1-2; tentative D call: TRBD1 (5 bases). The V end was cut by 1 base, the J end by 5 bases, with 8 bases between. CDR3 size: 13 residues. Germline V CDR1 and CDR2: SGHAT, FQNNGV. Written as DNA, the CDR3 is TGTGCCAGCAGCTTAGGTCGGGGGTATGGCTACACCTTC. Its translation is CASSLGRGYGYTF.

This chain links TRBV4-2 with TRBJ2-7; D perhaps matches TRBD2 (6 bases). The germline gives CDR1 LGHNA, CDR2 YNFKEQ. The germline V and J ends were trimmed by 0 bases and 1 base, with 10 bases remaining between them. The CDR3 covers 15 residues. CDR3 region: CASSQETGESYEQYF. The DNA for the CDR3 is TGTGCCAGCAGCCAAGAAACGGGAGAGTCCTACGAGCAGTACTTC.